This T cell receptor beta chain was recorded in a study of cytomegalovirus exposure and HLA in healthy donors. Study-wide results and caveats: The HLA-A and HLA-B alleles of most subjects were reportedly predicted accurately from TCR beta sequences. Some V segments could not be told apart, so they were left out, TRBV6-2 and TRBV6-3 among them. It was in a later analysis that TCR association rates were seen to vary by HLA locus, highest for DRB1 and lowest for HLA-C.

On this clone: As yet, its antigen is unknown.

The CDR3 totals 13 residues. Trimming cost V 7 bases and J 9 bases; bases outside gene matches: 8. Germline V gene sequence: CDR1 SGHRS, CDR2 YFSETQ. This PCR relied on a set of 60 Vbeta primers and 13 Jbeta primers. Original methodology: A later analysis counted 65 million to 80 million unique TCR beta chains, around 10 million shared. Repertoires were generated with immunoSEQ multiplex PCR, while TCRdb's copy carries only in-frame clones and drops some. The DNA gave D and trimming, while V, J and clone size come from that table. The sample shows more than 150,000 clones, 75% to 90% of them seen only once.

The specimen sequenced was PBMCs. This chain connects TRBV5-1 to TRBJ2-1, with 9 positions matching TRBD1. The clonotype comes from a girl under 18 in good health and CMV-seropositive. The CDR3, as DNA: TGCGCCAGCCGGGACAGGGAGGGCGGTGAGCAGTTCTTC. Protein sequence: CASRDREGGEQFF.